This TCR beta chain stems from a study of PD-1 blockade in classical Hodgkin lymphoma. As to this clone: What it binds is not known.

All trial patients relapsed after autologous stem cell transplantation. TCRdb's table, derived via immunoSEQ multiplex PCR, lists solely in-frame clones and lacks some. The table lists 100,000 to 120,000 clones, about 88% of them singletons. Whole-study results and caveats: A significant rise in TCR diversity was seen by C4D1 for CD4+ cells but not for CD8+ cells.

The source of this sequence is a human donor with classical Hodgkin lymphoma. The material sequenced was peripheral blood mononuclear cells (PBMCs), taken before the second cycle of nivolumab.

CDR3 sequence: CASSLWGPSYEQYF. The CDR3 DNA sequence: TGTGCCAGCAGTTTATGGGGGCCCTCCTACGAGCAGTACTTC. This sequence joins TRBV28 and TRBJ2-7; D perhaps matches TRBD1 (5 bases). The germline V and J ends were trimmed by 0 bases and 0 bases, with 6 bases remaining between them. The CDR3 spans 14 residues. Germline V gene data show CDR1 as MDHEN and CDR2 as SYDVKM.